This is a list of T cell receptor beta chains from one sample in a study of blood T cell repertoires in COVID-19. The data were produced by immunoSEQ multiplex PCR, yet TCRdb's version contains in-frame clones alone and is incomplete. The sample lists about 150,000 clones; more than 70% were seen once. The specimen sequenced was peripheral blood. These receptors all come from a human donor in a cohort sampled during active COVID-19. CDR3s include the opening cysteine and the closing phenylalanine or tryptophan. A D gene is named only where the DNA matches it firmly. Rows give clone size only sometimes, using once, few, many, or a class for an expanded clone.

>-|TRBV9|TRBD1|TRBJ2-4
TGTGCCAGCAGCGTAGGGGACAGTCTAGCCAAAAACATTCAGTACTTC
CASSVGDSLAKNIQYF
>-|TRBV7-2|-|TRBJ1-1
TGTGCCAGCAGCTTAGACAGAACATACACTGAAGCTTTCTTT
CASSLDRTYTEAFF
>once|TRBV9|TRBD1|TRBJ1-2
TGTGCCAGCAGCCCCCCGGACAGGGTCTATGGCTACACCTTC
CASSPPDRVYGYTF
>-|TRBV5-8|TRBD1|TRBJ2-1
TGTGCCAGCAGCCCAGTCCGGGACAGGGGCAATGAGCAGTTCTTC
CASSPVRDRGNEQFF
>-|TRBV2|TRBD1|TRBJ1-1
TGTGCCAGCAGTGAATGGGTGACAGGGGCCTCAGCTGAAGCTTTCTTT
CASSEWVTGASAEAFF
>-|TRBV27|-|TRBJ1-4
TGTGCCAGCAGTTTCCAGTATCATGGTAATGAAAAACTGTTTTTT
CASSFQYHGNEKLFF
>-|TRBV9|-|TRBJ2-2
TGTGCCAGCAGCCCTCAGGGCGGGACCGCGATGGTCGGGGAGCTGTTTTTT
CASSPQGGTAMVGELFF
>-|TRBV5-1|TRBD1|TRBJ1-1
TGCGCCAGCAGCTTGGGGACAGGGTTAATGAACACTGAAGCTTTCTTT
CASSLGTGLMNTEAFF
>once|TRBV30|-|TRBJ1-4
TGTGCCTGGAGTGTACAGGAAAAACTGTTTTTT
CAWSVQEKLFF
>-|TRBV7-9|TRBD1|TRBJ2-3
TGTGCCAGCAGCTTAGTCACCCGAAGCGGACAGGGGGCAACAGATACGCAGTATTTT
CASSLVTRSGQGATDTQYF
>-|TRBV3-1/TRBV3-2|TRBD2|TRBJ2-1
TGTGCCAGCAGCCAAGCTGGGGAGGGGAAGCAGTTCTTC
CASSQAGEGKQFF
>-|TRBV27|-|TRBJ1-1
TGTGCCAGCACCCTGGGAGGGGGTGGGGACACTGAAGCTTTCTTT
CASTLGGGGDTEAFF
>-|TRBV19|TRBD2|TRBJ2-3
TGTGCCAGTAGCAAACGCGCGGGGGGAAGCACAGATACGCAGTATTTT
CASSKRAGGSTDTQYF
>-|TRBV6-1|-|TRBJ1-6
TGTGCCAGCAGTGAAGTGAGGGGGGGTAATTCACCCCTCCACTTT
CASSEVRGGNSPLHF
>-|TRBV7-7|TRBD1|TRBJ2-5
TGTGCTAGCAGCCGAGGACAGGGTGGACAAGAGACCCAGTACTTC
CASSRGQGGQETQYF
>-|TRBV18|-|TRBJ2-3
TGTGCCAGCTCACCTGGGAGGCGGGCAGATACGCAGTATTTT
CASSPGRRADTQYF
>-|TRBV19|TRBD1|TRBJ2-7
TGTGCCAGTAGTGAACAGGGGCAACAGCACGACGAGCAGTACTTC
CASSEQGQQHDEQYF
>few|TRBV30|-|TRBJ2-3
TGTGCCTGGAGCGTCCTTAGCACAGATACGCAGTATTTT
CAWSVLSTDTQYF
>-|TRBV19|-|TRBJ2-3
TGTGCCAGTAGTCGCGGGGAAACTTCCACAGATACGCAGTATTTT
CASSRGETSTDTQYF
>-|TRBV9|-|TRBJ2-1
TGTGCCAGCAGCGCCCTCCTTAGCAGCTCCTACAATGAGCAGTTCTTC
CASSALLSSSYNEQFF
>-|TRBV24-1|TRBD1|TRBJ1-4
TGTGCCACCAGTGACACCGGGACAGGAGATGAAAAACTGTTTTTT
CATSDTGTGDEKLFF
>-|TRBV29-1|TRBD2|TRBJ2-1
TGCAGCGTTGAGCGCGCCCCGGGACTACAAAATGAGCAGTTCTTC
CSVERAPGLQNEQFF
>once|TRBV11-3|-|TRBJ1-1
TGTGCCAGCAGCTCGGGACTTCGGACTGAAGCTTTCTTT
CASSSGLRTEAFF
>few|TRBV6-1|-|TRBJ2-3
TGTGCCAGCAGTGATTTAAGCACAGATACGCAGTATTTT
CASSDLSTDTQYF
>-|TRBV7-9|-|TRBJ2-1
TGTGCCAGCAGCCCCACCCAGGAAGCTAATGAGCAGTTCTTC
CASSPTQEANEQFF
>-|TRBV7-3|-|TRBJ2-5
TGTGCCAGCAGCTTAATGGGGACTGGTCAAGAGACCCAGTACTTC
CASSLMGTGQETQYF
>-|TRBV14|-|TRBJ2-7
TGTGCCAGCAGCCCCCTAGGTCGATACGAGCAGTACTTC
CASSPLGRYEQYF